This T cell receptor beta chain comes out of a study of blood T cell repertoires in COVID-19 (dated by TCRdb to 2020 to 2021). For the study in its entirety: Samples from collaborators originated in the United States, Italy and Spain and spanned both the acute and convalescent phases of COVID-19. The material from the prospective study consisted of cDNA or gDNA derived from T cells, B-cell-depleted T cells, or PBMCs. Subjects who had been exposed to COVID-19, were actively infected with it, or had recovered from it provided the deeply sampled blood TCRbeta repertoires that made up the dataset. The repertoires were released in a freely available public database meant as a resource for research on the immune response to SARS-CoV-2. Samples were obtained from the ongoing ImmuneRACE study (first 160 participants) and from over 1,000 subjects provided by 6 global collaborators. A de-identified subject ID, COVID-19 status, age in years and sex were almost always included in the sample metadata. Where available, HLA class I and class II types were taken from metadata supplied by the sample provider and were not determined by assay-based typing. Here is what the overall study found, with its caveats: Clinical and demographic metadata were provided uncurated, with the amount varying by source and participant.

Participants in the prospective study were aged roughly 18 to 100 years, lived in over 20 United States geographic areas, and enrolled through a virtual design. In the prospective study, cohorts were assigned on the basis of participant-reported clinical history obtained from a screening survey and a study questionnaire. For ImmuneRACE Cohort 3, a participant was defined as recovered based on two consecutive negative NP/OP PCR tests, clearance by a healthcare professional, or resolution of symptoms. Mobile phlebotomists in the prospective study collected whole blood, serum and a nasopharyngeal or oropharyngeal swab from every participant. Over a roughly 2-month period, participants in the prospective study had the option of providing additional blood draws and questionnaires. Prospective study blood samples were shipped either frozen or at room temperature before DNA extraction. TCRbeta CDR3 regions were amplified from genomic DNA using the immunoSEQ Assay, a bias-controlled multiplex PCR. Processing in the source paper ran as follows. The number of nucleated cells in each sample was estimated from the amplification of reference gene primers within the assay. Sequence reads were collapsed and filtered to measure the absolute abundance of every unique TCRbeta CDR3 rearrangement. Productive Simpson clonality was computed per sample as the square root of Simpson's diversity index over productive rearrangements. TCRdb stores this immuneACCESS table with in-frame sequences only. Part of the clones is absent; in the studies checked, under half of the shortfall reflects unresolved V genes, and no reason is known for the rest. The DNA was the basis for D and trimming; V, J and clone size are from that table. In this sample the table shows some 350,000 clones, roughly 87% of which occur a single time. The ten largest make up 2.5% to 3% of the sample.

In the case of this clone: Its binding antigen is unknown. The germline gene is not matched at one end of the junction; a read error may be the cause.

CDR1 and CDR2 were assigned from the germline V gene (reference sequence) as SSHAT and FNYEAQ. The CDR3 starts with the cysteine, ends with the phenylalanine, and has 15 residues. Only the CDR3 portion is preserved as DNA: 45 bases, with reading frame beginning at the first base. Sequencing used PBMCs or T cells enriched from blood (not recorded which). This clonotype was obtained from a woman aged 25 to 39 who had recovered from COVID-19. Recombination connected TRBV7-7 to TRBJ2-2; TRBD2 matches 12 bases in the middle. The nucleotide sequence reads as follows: TGTGCTAGCAGCTCTAGCGGGGGGGCAGCCGGGGAGCTGTTTTTT. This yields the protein CASSSSGGAAGELFF.